This T cell receptor beta chain stems from a study of blood T cell repertoires in COVID-19. Study as a whole: Italy, Spain and the United States were the sources of the convalescent and acute COVID-19 samples. PBMCs, B-cell-depleted T cells, or T cells provided the cDNA or gDNA that made up the material.

Clones were sequenced by immunoSEQ multiplex PCR, and TCRdb holds only the in-frame ones, with some missing. The data show 200,000 to 250,000 clones, 82% seen once. The V and J ends lost 3 bases and 5 bases, in that order; junction bases with no gene match: 5. The CDR3 length is 15 residues. The germline CDR1 and CDR2 sequences are SGHNT and YYREEE (reference sequence). This receptor was identified in a woman at least 80 years old with acute or convalescent COVID-19. The V call is TRBV5-4, the J call TRBJ2-5; 12 bases are shared with TRBD2. The sequenced sample was peripheral blood. DNA for the CDR3: TGTGCCAGCAGCTCTAGCGGGGGGGCCTGGGAGACCCAGTACTTC. Encoded protein: CASSSSGGAWETQYF.